The 15 T cell receptor beta chains presented below share a single source sample, sequenced in a study of OX40 agonist ivuxolimab in advanced cancers. The protocol was immunoSEQ multiplex PCR, while the TCRdb copy is restricted to in-frame clones and leaves out a portion. Here the sample spans some 82,000 clones, approximately 93% being singletons. This material consisted of CD4+ or CD8+ T cells sorted from blood, taken in a trial of the OX40 agonist ivuxolimab. The source is an adult with an advanced solid tumor such as melanoma, head and neck, liver or kidney cancer.

J is TRBJ2-7 and V is TRBV4-2, with D unclear. V gave up 4 bases and J gave up 2 bases, with 12 bases separating them. CDR1 is LGHNA, CDR2 YNFKEQ, per germline. CDR3 length: 14 residues. CDR3 DNA: TGTGCCAGCAGCCCCTCAAGGGTGGCCTACGAGCAGTACTTC. Translated, it gives CASSPSRVAYEQYF.

The genes are TRBV11-2 and TRBJ2-1, with 7 bases lining up with TRBD2. Germline V CDR1 and CDR2: SGHAT, FQNNGV. The CDR3 consists of 15 residues. Trimming removed 1 base from V and 8 bases from J; junction bases left unmatched: 8. The CDR3 DNA reads as TGTGCCAGCAGCTTAGTCGCGGGAGTCGGCGATGAGCAGTTCTTC. Translation: CASSLVAGVGDEQFF. Combining the CDR3 with reference TRBV11-2 and TRBJ2-1 gives the whole variable domain EAGVAQSPRYKIIEKRQSVAFWCNPISGHATLYWYQQILGQGPKLLIQFQNNGVVDDSQLPKDRFSAERLKGVDSTLKIQPAKLEDSAVYLCASSLVAGVGDEQFFGPGTRLTVL.

CDR3 coding DNA: TGTGCCAGCAGCCGGGACGTGAGCTCCTACGAGCAGTACTTC. It translates to CASSRDVSSYEQYF. V gene TRBV5-4 combines with J gene TRBJ2-7; possibly TRBD1 or TRBD2 for D (5 bases each). Trimming cost V 4 bases and J 0 bases, with 11 bases left between them. From germline, CDR1 is SGHNT and CDR2 YYREEE (reference sequence). The CDR3 runs to 14 residues.

J is TRBJ2-2 and V is TRBV7-2, with TRBD1 as a possible D gene (5 bases). In germline, CDR1 is SGHTA, CDR2 FQGNSA. CDR3 length equals 18 residues. With 2 bases removed from V and 1 base from J, the gap between germline ends came to 17 bases. The CDR3 here is CASSLPGIFALNTGELFF. CDR3 nucleotide sequence: TGTGCCAGCAGCTTACCAGGGATCTTTGCACTGAACACCGGGGAGCTGTTTTTT.

The V gene is TRBV11-2, the J gene TRBJ2-5; D unclear. Trimming removed 3 bases at V and 5 bases at J, with 13 bases between. This CDR3 comprises 14 residues. The germline gives CDR1 SGHAT, CDR2 FQNNGV. The CDR3 bases are TGTGCCAGCAGCTTTGGGCCATATCAGGAGACCCAGTACTTC. Translated, it gives CASSFGPYQETQYF.

The rearrangement uses TRBV7-9 and TRBJ2-2; 12 bases line up with TRBD2. V was pared by 6 bases and J by 6 bases, with 8 bases of the junction left unmatched. This CDR3 has 16 residues. CDR1 SEHNR and CDR2 FQNEAQ come from the germline V gene (reference sequence). The CDR3 reads CASSKTSGRLPGELFF. In DNA form, the CDR3 reads TGTGCCAGCAGTAAGACTAGCGGGAGATTGCCCGGGGAGCTGTTTTTT. The variable domain in full, completed from reference TRBV7-9 and TRBJ2-2, reads DTGVSQNPRHKITKRGQNVTFRCDPISEHNRLYWYRQTLGQGPEFLTYFQNEAQLEKSRLLSDRFSAERPKGSFSTLEIQRTEQGDSAMYLCASSKTSGRLPGELFFGEGSRLTVL.

This clone has a single count. The J gene is TRBJ1-2, the V gene TRBV7-3; TRBD1 matches 8 bases. Germline CDR1 reads SGHTA; CDR2 reads FQGTGA. The CDR3 runs to 14 residues. Trimming at V came to 4 bases and at J to 8 bases, leaving 9 bases not matched to a gene. The CDR3 sequence: CASSSTGTGEGYTF. CDR3 DNA sequence: TGTGCCAGCAGCTCGACCGGGACAGGCGAAGGCTACACCTTC.

The chain is built from TRBV9 and TRBJ2-7; D could derive from TRBD1 or TRBD2 (6 bases each). V was shortened by 0 bases and J by 4 bases, with 11 bases between the two germline ends. Germline V lookup: CDR1 SGDLS, CDR2 YYNGEE. There are 14 residues in the CDR3. The DNA for the CDR3 is TGTGCCAGCAGCGTAGCGGGGGCTGGGTACGAGCAGTACTTC. This translates into CASSVAGAGYEQYF.

The genes are TRBV19 and TRBJ2-1; D is undetermined. Per germline, CDR1 LNHDA and CDR2 SQIVND (reference sequence). The CDR3 is 19 amino acids. The V gene lost 7 bases and the J gene lost 0 bases, with 25 bases spanning the gap. The chain's CDR3 is CASIPKPVGRPSSYNEQFF. CDR3 bases: TGTGCCAGTATTCCGAAACCCGTCGGGCGGCCTAGCTCCTACAATGAGCAGTTCTTC.

The chain uses TRBV7-6 and TRBJ1-2; D perhaps matches TRBD1 (5 bases). V gave up 4 bases and J gave up 0 bases, with 21 bases separating them. This CDR3 spans 18 amino acids. CDR1 is SGHVS, CDR2 FNYEAQ, per germline. The DNA of the CDR3 is TGTGCCAGCAGCTCAGGGCCCCGTGCGGGGGGAGCTAACTATGGCTACACCTTC. This encodes CASSSGPRAGGANYGYTF.

This chain uses TRBV29-1 with TRBJ2-7, with D possibly TRBD2 on 6 matching bases. Trimming left V 5 bases short and J 4 bases short, with 15 bases between. CDR3 length: 13 amino acids. Germline V CDR1 and CDR2: SQVTM, ANQGSEA. The CDR3 DNA follows: TGCAGCGTTCCGGGGGTCGTTGGGTACGAGCAGTACTTC. This gives the protein CSVPGVVGYEQYF.

The chain uses TRBV7-9 and TRBJ1-1; D unresolved. The germline CDR1 and CDR2 sequences are SEHNR and FQNEAQ (reference sequence). The germline V and J ends were trimmed by 1 base and 2 bases, with 5 bases remaining between them. The CDR3 covers 13 residues. The CDR3: CASSLGFNTEAFF. As DNA, the CDR3 is TGTGCCAGCAGCTTAGGATTTAACACTGAAGCTTTCTTT.

The V call is TRBV11-3, the J call TRBJ2-5; D not resolved. V was trimmed by 0 bases and J by 6 bases, leaving 20 bases between them. The length of the CDR3 is 17 residues. In germline, CDR1 is SGHNT, CDR2 YENEEA. The CDR3 loop reads CASSLEGGGYAYQTQYF. CDR3 nucleotide sequence: TGTGCCAGCAGCTTAGAAGGCGGTGGTTACGCCTATCAGACCCAGTACTTC.

The J gene is TRBJ2-3, the V gene TRBV29-1, with 11 bases aligning to TRBD2. This CDR3 is 17 amino acids long. V shed 3 bases and J 4 bases; nucleotides not matched to a gene: 12. Per germline, CDR1 SQVTM and CDR2 ANQGSEA. This CDR3 reads CSVDGLAGGPPADTQYF. CDR3 DNA sequence: TGCAGCGTTGATGGCTTAGCGGGAGGGCCTCCGGCAGATACGCAGTATTTT.

The chain employs TRBV2 and TRBJ2-3; 8 bases map to TRBD2. Per germline, CDR1 SNHLY and CDR2 FYNNEI. The ends lost 1 base at V and 1 base at J; junction bases unmatched: 4. The CDR3 runs to 16 residues. The CDR3 loop is CASSEVWREGTDTQYF. Written as DNA, the CDR3 is TGTGCCAGCAGTGAAGTCTGGCGGGAGGGCACAGATACGCAGTATTTT.